The 5 T cell receptor beta chains presented below share a single source sample, sequenced in a study of T cells after posttransplantation cyclophosphamide (dated by TCRdb to about 2016). Libraries were made using the immunoSEQ multiplex PCR assay. TCRdb stores this immuneACCESS table with in-frame sequences only. Part of the clones is absent; in the studies checked, under half of the shortfall reflects unresolved V genes, and no reason is known for the rest. This sample shows around 39,000 clones, and none of them turns up only once. The top ten clones comprise 1% to 1.5% of the sample. The sequenced material came from PBMCs. Every receptor here comes from a girl between 10 and 17 years old in good health, CMV-negative, and a related stem cell transplant donor.

This clone was recorded many times. The V gene is TRBV10-3, the J gene TRBJ2-2; D may be TRBD2 (6 bases). The CDR3 sequence is 15 residues long. Germline assignment: CDR1 ENHRY and CDR2 SYGVKD. The ends were cut back, 4 bases at V and 6 bases at J, with 15 bases in the middle. The CDR3 DNA follows: TGTGCCATCAGTGGGGAGGCTAGCCTCGCCGGGGAGCTGTTTTTT. Translation: CAISGEASLAGELFF.

This clone was recorded many times. The chain uses TRBV27 and TRBJ1-4, with TRBD1 matching 7 bases. CDR1 and CDR2 (germline): MNHEY, SMNVEV (reference sequence). V lost 6 bases, J lost 0 bases, and 7 bases stayed unmatched. The CDR3 loop spans 16 amino acids. CDR3 nucleotides: TGTGCCAGCAGCCGGACAGGTACTGCAACTAATGAAAAACTGTTTTTT. Translating it yields CASSRTGTATNEKLFF.

This clone showed up many times. The chain couples TRBV5-5 to TRBJ2-3; 9 nucleotides match TRBD2. This CDR3 is 19 amino acids long. V lost 4 bases and J lost 3; bases outside the gene matches: 18. Germline CDR1 is SGHKS and CDR2 is YYEKEE (reference sequence). The CDR3 loop reads CASSPSSLISGSSTDTQYF. DNA for the CDR3: TGTGCCAGCAGCCCGTCAAGTTTGATTAGCGGGAGTTCTACAGATACGCAGTATTTT.

This clone was detected only a few times. V usage is TRBV30 and J usage is TRBJ2-2, with 12 bases aligning to TRBD1. With 4 bases clipped from V and 6 bases from J, the junction kept 3 bases outside the gene matches. CDR1 is GTSNPN and CDR2 is SVGIG in the germline V gene (reference sequence). This CDR3 is 14 amino acids long. The CDR3 nucleotides read TGTGCCTGGAATGGGGACAGGGGGCCCGGGGAGCTGTTTTTT. The encoded protein is CAWNGDRGPGELFF.

This clone has just a few counts. The V and J genes are TRBV7-2 and TRBJ2-3; TRBD2 matches 8 bases. Germline loops: CDR1 SGHTA, CDR2 FQGNSA. This CDR3 spans 16 amino acids. The J segment lost 6 bases and the V segment lost 5 bases, leaving 13 bases of the junction unmatched. The CDR3 region has the DNA TGTGCCAGCAGCCTGGGGGGAGCGGGAGTATCTGATACGCAGTATTTT. This sequence encodes CASSLGGAGVSDTQYF.